The sequence of this T cell receptor (beta chain) was determined in a study of T cells in Graves' hyperthyroidism and ophthalmopathy (dated by TCRdb to the late 2010s). In the study overall: Peripheral blood was collected at initial diagnosis, before any treatment. In several Graves' hyperthyroidism patients, the study also compared T-cell repertoires from thyroid tissue with T-cell repertoires from blood. Whether ophthalmopathy could be predicted prospectively was tested in an independent validation cohort made up of under 20 hyperthyroidism patients plus 17 patients who later progressed to ophthalmopathy. According to the paper, TCR Vbeta CDR3 sequencing was carried out on approximately 140 peripheral blood samples, which came from under 50 ophthalmopathy, fewer than 80 hyperthyroidism and approximately 17 progressor patients. To identify TCR V-J signatures that set the groups apart, the researchers used a discovery cohort of about a hundred patients, made up of some 41 with Graves' ophthalmopathy and approximately 57 with stable Graves' hyperthyroidism. The 85 to 100 discovery patients were divided at random into training and test sets in a 7:3 ratio. After blood sampling, hyperthyroidism patients were treated with methimazole at a starting dose of 30 mg daily, and ophthalmopathy patients were treated with high-dose intravenous methylprednisolone. General findings and caveats noted by the study authors: In validation, progression to ophthalmopathy was predicted by the model with nearly 71% sensitivity and 72.22% specificity, a median of approximately 6.5 months before onset. Sample size was not statistically predetermined, and investigators were not blinded to group allocation. Most expanded thyroid clonotypes (frequency above 0.001) were also detected in blood, suggesting blood repertoires may reflect thyroid immune responses. Ophthalmopathy was separated from stable hyperthyroidism by a 13 V-J signature model, with around 90% sensitivity and approximately 84% specificity obtained in cross-validation and 80%/75% obtained in testing.

This clonotype was recorded at least ten times. What this receptor recognizes is not known. Base qualities are missing; no much larger clone stands one base away. Stable Graves' hyperthyroidism was defined as the absence of progression to ophthalmopathy over 18 months of follow-up. The hyperthyroidism patients were between 18 and 65 years old and newly diagnosed, with a disease duration of less than 2 months. Patients with uncontrolled infections, other autoimmune diseases, pregnancy or lactation were excluded. Diagnoses were established on the basis of clinical symptoms, serum thyroxine and TRAb, thyroid ultrasound, and orbital computed tomography. PBMCs were separated from approximately 10 ml of fresh peripheral blood using Ficoll-Paque density gradient centrifugation. Trizol reagent was used to extract total RNA, and RNA quality was then checked on an Agilent 2100 Bioanalyzer. The germline V gene gives CDR1 as KGHSH and CDR2 as LQKENI. Between the V and J ends, shortened by 8 bases and 0 bases respectively, the junction contains 10 bases. The CDR3 numbers 13 residues from cysteine through phenylalanine. The CDR3 DNA has 39 bases and is translated from base 1.

The TCR beta CDR3 regions were amplified from RNA transcripts. For the first round of RT-PCR on the TCR CDR3, the HTBI primer set was used together with the Qiagen OneStep RT-PCR kit. Libraries were constructed in a second round of multiplex PCR, after which size selection and purification were carried out. Paired-end sequencing of the libraries was performed with 100 bp reads on an Illumina HiSeq2000. For the original study's pipeline: SOAPnuke was used to process the raw data, throwing out any read that contained adapters or uncalled bases, had a mean Phred below 15, or lacked an exact constant-primer or identifier match. COPE v1.2.5 was used to merge the high-quality paired reads, and each unique nucleotide sequence was defined as a clonotype. MiTCR v1.1 was used to align clonotypes to the IMGT TRBV, TRBD and TRBJ reference segments. Only V-J combinations with frequency above 0.0001, covering 99% to 99.2% of repertoires, were analysed. A TCS score was defined as the ratio of F50 (clonal expansion) to E x V (chaos), with BLOSUM62-based TCRdist applied between CDR3 peptides within each V-J. Welch's t-statistics and random forest reduced just over 500 V-J features to 13, which were used in a naive Bayes classifier (R e1071). TCRdb passed the public sequencing reads through fastp at Q25 and MiXCR, retaining productive beta sequences. Rows are combined by CDR3 protein, so each entry shows the most common genes and DNA. TCRdb, not the original authors, processed these V and J calls. Counted in this sample were 500,000 to 600,000 distinct CDR3 sequences; over 15% of them appeared once. The ten largest clones take up about 20% of the sample.

The specimen was blood. This sequence originates from a woman aged 18-29 years with Graves' hyperthyroidism. The chain couples TRBV18 to TRBJ1-1; a tentative D call is TRBD1 (6 bases match). The CDR3 corresponds to CASSPGVNTEAFF. DNA sequence: TGTGCCAGCAGCCCAGGGGTGAACACTGAAGCTTTCTTT.